Shown below are 5 T cell receptor beta chains from a single sample sequenced in a study of tumor-infiltrating lymphocytes in primary liver carcinoma. From approximately 490 ng total RNA, TCR beta cDNA was generated with a primer in the constant region. What produced the TCR beta libraries was three nested multiplex PCR rounds using slightly modified ARM-PCR. The two initial PCR rounds, 9 to 11 cycles each, used TRBV1-TRBV30 forward and C-beta reverse primers. MiXCR was run by TCRdb on the multiplex PCR reads, yielding one entry per CDR3 protein. The sample yields 90,000 to 150,000 distinct CDR3 sequences, 55% to 70% seen once. DNA and RNA were both co-extracted from approximately 20-30 mg of bulk tissue that had not been sorted. Sequencing was carried out using tumor-adjacent normal liver tissue. These receptors were taken from a woman aged 60-75 years with primary liver carcinoma and hepatitis B virus infection.

The CDR3 DNA follows: TGCGCCAGCAGTCGTGGCGGGAGTAGAAATGAGCAGTACTTC. This translates into CASSRGGSRNEQYF. The chain joins TRBV4-1 to TRBJ2-7, with 7 bases matching TRBD2. The germline gives CDR1 MGHRA, CDR2 YSYEKL. Germline trimming cut 6 bases from V and 7 bases from J; bases unmatched to any gene: 12. CDR3 length equals 14 residues.

This clonotype was recorded many times. The V gene is TRBV4-2, the J gene TRBJ1-3, with D perhaps matching TRBD1 (5 bases). Trimming pared 0 bases from V and 2 bases from J, leaving 11 bases between. Germline V gives CDR1 LGHNA, CDR2 YNFKEQ. The CDR3 is made up of 16 amino acids. Written as DNA, the CDR3 is TGTGCCAGCAGCCAAGATGAAGGGGATACTGGAAACACCATATATTTT. It translates to CASSQDEGDTGNTIYF.

The rearrangement uses TRBV11-1 and TRBJ2-6; a possible D gene is TRBD2 (6 bases). Trimming stripped 5 bases from V and 2 bases from J, with 16 bases between. This CDR3 contains 17 residues. The germline V gene encodes CDR1 SGHAT and CDR2 FQDESV (reference sequence). CDR3 amino acids: CASSARVGTPGANVLTF. CDR3 in DNA: TGTGCCAGCAGCGCCAGGGTAGGGACTCCTGGGGCCAACGTCCTGACTTTC.

As regards this clonotype: A read error may account for a junction end that differs from germline. This rearrangement joins TRBV29-1 to TRBJ2-1; D call uncertain. There are 15 residues in the CDR3. CDR1 is SQVTM and CDR2 is ANQGSEA in the germline V gene. In nucleotides, the CDR3 is TGCAGTGTTGAAGATTTGGCAGGTGAATACAATGAGCAGTCCTTC. This codes for CSVEDLAGEYNEQSF.

Turning to this clonotype: Given a much more abundant clone one base away, this may be a read error. This chain joins TRBV5-1 and TRBJ2-6, with TRBD2 as a possible D gene (5 bases). Germline CDR1 SGHRS, CDR2 YFSETQ. The CDR3 runs 16 residues. Trimming shortened V by 7 bases and J by 0 bases, and 14 bases separated the two germline ends. CDR3 nucleotides: TGCGCCAGCGGCTCAGAAACTAGCTCTGGGGCCAACGTCCTGACTTTC. It translates to CASGSETSSGANVLTF.